This T cell receptor beta chain was sequenced during a study of T cell responses to AZD1222 COVID-19 vaccine. Study-wide background: Pooled together were second doses at about 4 or about 12 weeks.

The assay was immunoSEQ multiplex PCR, and TCRdb's table has in-frame clones only and misses some. The table shows more than 140,000 clones, with about 91% occurring only once. V was shortened by 3 bases and J by 8 bases, with 16 bases between the two germline ends. Germline V CDR1 and CDR2: GTSNPN, SVGIG (reference sequence). The CDR3 sequence is 13 residues long. Study-wide points: It should be noted that donors were predominantly white British and more often female, and clonal diversity was possibly underestimated. Breadth and depth of Spike-specific TCRs rose after two AZD1222 doses.

In regard to this clone: Its antigen is undetermined.

Sample: peripheral blood, taken on day 0 of AZD1222 vaccination. The sequence was obtained from an adult in good health. This rearrangement joins TRBV30 to TRBJ1-2, with D tentatively TRBD1 (6 bases). DNA for the CDR3: TGTGCCTGGAGGTCGACGGGGGCGCAAGGCTACACCTTC. Amino acids: CAWRSTGAQGYTF.